These 22 T cell receptor beta chains share one sample of origin, sequenced in a study of siplizumab effects on memory and regulatory T cells. The assay was immunoSEQ multiplex PCR, and TCRdb's table has in-frame clones only and misses some. The repertoire holds about 57,000 clones, with roughly 83% as singletons. The material sequenced was memory CD4+ T cells sorted from blood. All receptors come from a human donor in good health.

The chain employs TRBV7-9 and TRBJ2-3; no definite D call. The V gene's germline CDR1 is SEHNR and CDR2 FQNEAQ (reference sequence). V shed 1 base and J shed 3 bases, with 8 bases lying between them. The CDR3 has 14 amino acids. CDR3: CASSLDQITDTQYF. CDR3 in DNA: TGTGCCAGCAGCTTAGACCAGATTACAGATACGCAGTATTTT.

V and J are TRBV7-6 and TRBJ1-3; D not resolved. CDR3 length: 13 amino acids. The V and J ends lost 1 base and 9 bases respectively, with 10 bases between them. Germline-derived CDR1 and CDR2 are SGHVS and FNYEAQ. Here the CDR3 DNA reads TGTGCCAGCAGCTTAGACCCGGGAGGCACCATATATTTT. This codes for CASSLDPGGTIYF.

The rearrangement joins TRBV27 to TRBJ2-6; possible D gene TRBD1, 5 bases. Germline lookup yields CDR1 MNHEY and CDR2 SMNVEV (reference sequence). V lost 5 bases and J lost 5, with 22 bases in between. This CDR3 is 18 amino acids long. The CDR3: CASSQGIWLQSRANVLTF. DNA of the CDR3: TGTGCCAGCAGTCAGGGCATCTGGCTACAAAGTCGGGCCAACGTCCTGACTTTC.

The chain links TRBV4-2 to TRBJ2-7; 10 bases match TRBD2. Trimming took 1 base from V and 4 from J; bases not matched to a gene: 4. Germline loops: CDR1 LGHNA, CDR2 YNFKEQ. The CDR3 extends over 15 amino acids. CDR3 residues: CASSQASSGGYEQYF. DNA for the CDR3: TGTGCCAGCAGCCAAGCGTCTAGCGGGGGATACGAGCAGTACTTC.

The rearrangement uses TRBV28 and TRBJ2-4, with TRBD1 identical over 10 bases. The germline gives CDR1 MDHEN, CDR2 SYDVKM. V shed 3 bases and J 6 bases; nucleotides not matched to a gene: 8. The CDR3 runs 16 residues. This chain's CDR3 is CASSLEPGQGINIQYF. The CDR3, as DNA: TGTGCCAGCAGTTTGGAACCGGGACAGGGGATAAACATTCAGTACTTC.

The J gene is TRBJ1-2, the V gene TRBV7-8; the match to TRBD1 covers 7 bases. Germline loops: CDR1 SGHVS, CDR2 FQNEAQ. The CDR3 extends over 13 amino acids. J gave up 4 bases and V 5 bases, and 4 bases lay outside the gene matches. The CDR3 DNA reads TGTGCCAGCAGCCGCGACAGGGCCTATGGCTACACCTTC. Amino acid sequence: CASSRDRAYGYTF.

This chain connects TRBV6-5 to TRBJ2-7; D might be TRBD2 (5 bases). From germline, CDR1 is MNHEY and CDR2 SVGAGI. The CDR3 is 15 amino acids. V was trimmed by 6 bases and J by 6 bases, leaving 21 bases between them. The DNA of the CDR3 is TGTGCCAGCAGCCGAGGTGGCCCCGTGAGCGGCGAGCAGTACTTC. This codes for CASSRGGPVSGEQYF.

V is TRBV5-6 and J is TRBJ1-4; 7 nucleotides agree with TRBD1. Unmatched junction bases numbered 8, after V lost 4 bases and J lost 8 bases. CDR1 is SGHDT, CDR2 YYEEEE, per germline. This CDR3 has 14 amino acids. CDR3 in amino acids: CASSPGGKEEKLFF. The CDR3 nucleotides read TGTGCCAGCAGCCCAGGGGGTAAGGAGGAAAAACTGTTTTTT.

The CDR3 bases are TGTGCCAGCAGCCTGCTATCAGGGGCCTACCAAGAGACCCAGTACTTC. The encoded protein is CASSLLSGAYQETQYF. The chain links TRBV7-8 to TRBJ2-5; possible D gene TRBD1, 6 bases. Germline V gene data show CDR1 as SGHVS and CDR2 as FQNEAQ. The CDR3 consists of 16 residues. Trimming shortened V by 5 bases and J by 0 bases, and 16 bases separated the two germline ends.

The chain uses TRBV18 and TRBJ2-7, with TRBD2 as a possible D gene (5 bases). Germline-derived CDR1 and CDR2 are KGHSH and LQKENI. The CDR3 consists of 15 residues. Trimming took off 3 bases at V and 7 bases at J, with 19 bases between the two ends. The chain's CDR3 is CASSPVPGSASEQYF. The CDR3 nucleotides are TGTGCCAGCTCACCGGTACCGGGATCCGCCTCAGAGCAGTACTTC.

This sequence joins TRBV5-1 and TRBJ2-3; TRBD2 might be the D (5 bases). Germline CDR1 SGHRS, CDR2 YFSETQ. V was clipped by 0 bases and J by 3 bases, with 11 bases between them. The length of the CDR3 is 15 residues. The CDR3 bases are TGCGCCAGCAGCTTGGACGGGGATTGGACAGATACGCAGTATTTT. It is translated as CASSLDGDWTDTQYF.

The rearrangement links TRBV7-3 to TRBJ2-1, with 10 bases identical to TRBD1. Germline CDR1 is SGHTA and CDR2 is FQGTGA. V shed 3 bases, J shed 6 bases, and the junction held 5 bases outside the gene matches. The CDR3 is 15 amino acids. Here the CDR3 reads CASSLDRGSINEQFF. DNA for the CDR3: TGTGCCAGCAGCTTGGACAGGGGGTCGATCAATGAGCAGTTCTTC.

The chain links TRBV2 to TRBJ2-7; D remains unclear. Per the germline V gene, CDR1 is SNHLY and CDR2 is FYNNEI. The V end was cut by 0 bases, the J end by 3 bases, with 9 bases between. This CDR3 is 14 amino acids long. CDR3 sequence: CASSEAPGRYEQYF. As DNA, the CDR3 is TGTGCCAGCAGTGAAGCGCCAGGACGCTACGAGCAGTACTTC.

The V and J genes are TRBV7-9 and TRBJ2-5; TRBD2 matches at 7 bases. The ends lost 5 bases at V and 4 bases at J; junction bases unmatched: 7. Germline V gene sequence: CDR1 SEHNR, CDR2 FQNEAQ (reference sequence). The CDR3 totals 14 residues. The CDR3 sequence is CASSLRGRGETQYF. CDR3 bases: TGTGCCAGCAGCCTTCGGGGGAGGGGAGAGACCCAGTACTTC.

CDR3 residues: CASRLGPFGEAFF. Here the CDR3 DNA reads TGTGCCAGCAGACTCGGGCCTTTTGGTGAAGCTTTCTTT. The chain combines TRBV6-5 with TRBJ1-1; D not resolved. CDR1 is MNHEY, CDR2 SVGAGI, per germline. Trimming took 6 bases from V and 7 from J, leaving 15 bases between them. The CDR3 loop spans 13 amino acids.

The DNA of the CDR3 is TGTGCCAGCAGTGAGTCGGGACAGGGCATGGGAGAGCAGTACTTC. Protein product: CASSESGQGMGEQYF. The chain is built from TRBV2 and TRBJ2-7; 9 positions match TRBD1. This CDR3 is built from 15 residues. Germline CDR1 is SNHLY and CDR2 is FYNNEI. V shed 3 bases, J shed 7 bases, and the junction held 10 bases outside the gene matches.

The chain combines TRBV5-4 with TRBJ1-6; 12 positions match TRBD1. The CDR3 consists of 16 residues. Per the germline V gene, CDR1 is SGHNT and CDR2 is YYREEE (reference sequence). V lost 6 bases, J lost 7 bases, and 8 bases stayed unmatched. The CDR3 is CASTPGQGAQNSPLHF. For the CDR3, the DNA is TGTGCCAGCACCCCGGGACAGGGGGCCCAAAATTCACCCCTCCACTTT.

The chain carries TRBV28 and TRBJ2-1, with 16 positions matching TRBD2. V was clipped by 2 bases and J by 4 bases; unmatched bases: 8. The CDR3 contains 19 residues. Germline CDR1 reads MDHEN; CDR2 reads SYDVKM. CDR3 in amino acids: CASSLSGTSGRAPYNEQFF. In DNA, the CDR3 is TGTGCCAGCAGTTTAAGTGGGACTAGCGGGAGGGCCCCTTACAATGAGCAGTTCTTC.

The V and J genes are TRBV29-1 and TRBJ1-4; 8 positions agree with TRBD1. The ends lost 4 bases at V and 2 bases at J; junction bases unmatched: 3. The germline V gene encodes CDR1 SQVTM and CDR2 ANQGSEA. The CDR3 is 14 amino acids. CDR3: CSVGRTGTNEKLFF. The CDR3 DNA sequence: TGCAGCGTTGGGCGGACAGGGACTAATGAAAAACTGTTTTTT.

The chain carries TRBV18 and TRBJ2-3; the D is unclear. Germline V gene lookup returns CDR1 KGHSH and CDR2 LQKENI. The CDR3 consists of 13 residues. Trimming cost V 6 bases and J 0 bases, with 7 bases left between them. The CDR3 sequence is CASSPSSTDTQYF. In nucleotides, the CDR3 is TGTGCCAGCTCTCCCTCCAGCACAGATACGCAGTATTTT.

CDR3 sequence: CASSLGVTGIQPQHF. DNA for the CDR3: TGTGCCAGCAGCTTAGGGGTTACAGGGATTCAGCCCCAGCATTTT. This rearrangement joins TRBV7-9 to TRBJ1-5; D is possibly TRBD1 (6 bases). Germline V gene data show CDR1 as SEHNR and CDR2 as FQNEAQ (reference sequence). V was trimmed by 1 base and J by 6 bases, leaving 13 bases between them. This CDR3 is 15 amino acids long.

V and J are TRBV4-1 and TRBJ2-2, with TRBD1 as a possible D gene (6 bases). The V gene's germline CDR1 is MGHRA and CDR2 YSYEKL. Deletions cut 4 bases from V and 1 base from J, with 19 bases between. The CDR3 consists of 18 residues. Here the CDR3 reads CASSRGFTGTLNTGELFF. Written as DNA, the CDR3 is TGCGCCAGCAGCCGGGGATTCACCGGGACACTGAACACCGGGGAGCTGTTTTTT.